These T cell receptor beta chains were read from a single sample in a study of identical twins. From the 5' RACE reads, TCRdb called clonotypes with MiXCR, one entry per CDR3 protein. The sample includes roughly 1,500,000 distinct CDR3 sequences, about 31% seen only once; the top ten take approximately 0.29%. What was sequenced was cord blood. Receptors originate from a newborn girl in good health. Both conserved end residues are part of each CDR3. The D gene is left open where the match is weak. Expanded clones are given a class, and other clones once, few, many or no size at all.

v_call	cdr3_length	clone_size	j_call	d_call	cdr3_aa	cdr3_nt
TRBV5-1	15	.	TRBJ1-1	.	CASSLTPRGNTEAFF	TGCGCCAGCAGCTTGACACCCCGGGGGAACACTGAAGCTTTCTTT
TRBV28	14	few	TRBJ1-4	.	CASRPGEANEKLFF	TGTGCCAGCAGGCCAGGGGAGGCTAATGAAAAACTGTTTTTT
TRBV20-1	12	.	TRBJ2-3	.	CSAQRGADTQYF	TGCAGTGCCCAGAGGGGGGCGGATACGCAGTATTTT
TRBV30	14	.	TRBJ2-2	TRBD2	CAWRTSGGTGELFF	TGTGCCTGGAGGACTAGCGGGGGGACCGGGGAGCTGTTTTTT
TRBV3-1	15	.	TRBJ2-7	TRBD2	CASSPSGGGSYEQYF	TGTGCCAGCAGCCCCTCGGGAGGGGGTTCCTACGAGCAGTACTTC
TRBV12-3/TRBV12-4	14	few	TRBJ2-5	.	CASNYGGFAYGQYF	TGTGCCAGCAATTACGGGGGATTCGCCTACGGGCAGTACTTC
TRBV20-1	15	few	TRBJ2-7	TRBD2	CSASLGLAGLYEQYF	TGCAGTGCTAGTTTAGGGCTAGCGGGTCTCTACGAGCAGTACTTC
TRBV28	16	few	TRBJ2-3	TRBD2	CASSPGLAANTDTQYF	TGTGCCAGCAGCCCCGGACTAGCGGCAAACACAGATACGCAGTATTTT
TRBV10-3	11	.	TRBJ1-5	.	CAISDDQPQHF	TGTGCCATCAGTGACGATCAGCCCCAGCATTTT
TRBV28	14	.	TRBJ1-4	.	CASSLQGWNEKLFF	TGTGCCAGCAGTCTACAGGGCTGGAATGAAAAACTGTTTTTT
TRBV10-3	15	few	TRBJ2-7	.	CAISGSRGSSYEQYF	TGTGCCATCAGTGGGTCGAGAGGGAGCTCCTACGAGCAGTACTTC
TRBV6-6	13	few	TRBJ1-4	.	CASSYSSEEKLFF	TGTGCCAGCAGTTACTCTTCGGAGGAAAAACTGTTTTTT
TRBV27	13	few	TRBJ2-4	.	CASSPAMGNIQYF	TGTGCCAGCAGTCCCGCCATGGGAAACATTCAGTACTTC
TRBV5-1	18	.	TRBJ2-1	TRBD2	CASSLWDAGGFSYIEQFF	TGCGCCAGCAGCTTGTGGGACGCGGGAGGGTTCTCCTACATTGAGCAGTTCTTC
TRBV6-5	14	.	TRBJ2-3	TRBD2	CASSRGLAGNTQYF	TGTGCCAGCAGCCGCGGACTAGCGGGAAATACGCAGTATTTT
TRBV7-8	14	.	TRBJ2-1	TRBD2	CASSPRTSGDEQFF	TGTGCCAGCAGCCCAAGGACTAGCGGGGATGAGCAGTTCTTC
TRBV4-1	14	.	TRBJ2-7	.	CASSQVLAPYEQYF	TGCGCCAGCAGCCAGGTCCTTGCCCCATACGAGCAGTACTTC
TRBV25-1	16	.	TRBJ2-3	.	CASSDVDRGSTDTQYF	TGTGCCAGCAGTGATGTCGACAGAGGGAGCACAGATACGCAGTATTTT
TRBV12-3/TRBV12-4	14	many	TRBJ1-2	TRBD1	CASSDRQGYYGYTF	TGTGCCAGCAGTGACCGACAGGGATACTATGGCTACACCTTC
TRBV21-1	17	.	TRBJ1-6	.	CASKGDTQSSYNSPLHF	TGTGCCAGCAAGGGGGATACACAGAGCTCCTATAATTCACCCCTCCACTTT
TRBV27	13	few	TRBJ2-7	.	CASSLDQSYEQYF	TGTGCCAGCAGTTTGGACCAATCCTACGAGCAGTACTTC
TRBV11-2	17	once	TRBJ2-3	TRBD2	CASSLFLAGGRAGTQYF	TGTGCCAGCAGCTTATTCCTAGCGGGGGGTAGGGCAGGTACGCAGTATTTT
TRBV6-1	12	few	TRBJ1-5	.	CASSARTEPQHF	TGTGCCAGCAGTGCGAGGACAGAGCCCCAGCATTTT
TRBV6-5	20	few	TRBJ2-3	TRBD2	CASSYSILAGTVIRTDTQYF	TGTGCCAGCAGTTACTCGATCCTAGCGGGGACCGTGATCCGCACAGATACGCAGTATTTT
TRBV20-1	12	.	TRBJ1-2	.	CSARVGGGSYTF	TGCAGTGCTAGAGTCGGGGGCGGGAGCTACACCTTC
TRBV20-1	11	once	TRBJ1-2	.	CSGRTGNGYTF	TGCAGTGGCCGTACAGGGAATGGCTACACCTTC
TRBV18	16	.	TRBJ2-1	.	CASSPPIGHVDNEQFF	TGTGCCAGCTCACCACCGATTGGGCACGTAGACAATGAGCAGTTCTTC
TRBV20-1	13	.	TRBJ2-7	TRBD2	CSARGGMSYEQYF	TGCAGTGCTAGGGGAGGGATGTCCTACGAGCAGTACTTC
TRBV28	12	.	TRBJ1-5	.	CASSPGGSPQHF	TGTGCCAGCAGTCCGGGAGGGTCACCCCAGCATTTT
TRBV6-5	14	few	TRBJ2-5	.	CASSVDTTAGTQYF	TGTGCCAGCAGTGTGGACACCACTGCGGGGACCCAGTACTTC
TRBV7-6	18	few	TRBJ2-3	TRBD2	CASSFSPSRTSGTATQYF	TGTGCCAGCAGCTTTAGCCCCTCGCGGACTAGCGGTACGGCTACGCAGTATTTT
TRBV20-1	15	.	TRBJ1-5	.	CSAREWQVSNQPQHF	TGCAGTGCTAGAGAGTGGCAGGTTAGCAATCAGCCCCAGCATTTT
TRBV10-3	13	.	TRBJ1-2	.	CAISTRGGDGYTF	TGTGCCATCAGTACCAGGGGAGGAGATGGCTACACCTTC
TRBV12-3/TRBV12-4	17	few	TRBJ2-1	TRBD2	CASSLFRLAGSYNEQFF	TGTGCCAGCAGTTTATTCCGGCTAGCGGGCTCCTACAATGAGCAGTTCTTC
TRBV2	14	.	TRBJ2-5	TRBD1	CASSNRGTGGSQYF	TGTGCCAGCAGTAACCGTGGGACAGGGGGGTCCCAGTACTTC
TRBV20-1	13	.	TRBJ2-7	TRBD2	CSAIGTSPYEQYF	TGCAGTGCCATCGGGACTAGCCCCTACGAGCAGTACTTC
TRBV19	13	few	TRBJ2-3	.	CASSRTPGDTQYF	TGTGCCAGTAGTCGGACCCCCGGAGATACGCAGTATTTT
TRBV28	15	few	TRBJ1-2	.	CASSLNRDGPYGYTF	TGTGCCAGCAGCTTAAACCGGGACGGACCCTATGGCTACACCTTC
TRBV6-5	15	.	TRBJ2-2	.	CASSYPTGNTGELFF	TGTGCCAGCAGTTACCCGACAGGGAACACCGGGGAGCTGTTTTTT
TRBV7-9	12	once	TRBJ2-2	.	CASSFLDGELFF	TGTGCCAGCAGCTTTCTAGACGGGGAGCTGTTTTTT
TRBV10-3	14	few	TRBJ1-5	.	CAISEVHSNQPQHF	TGTGCCATCAGTGAGGTCCATAGCAATCAGCCCCAGCATTTT
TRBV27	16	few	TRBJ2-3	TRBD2	CASGLGLAGVEDTQYF	TGTGCCAGCGGCTTAGGACTAGCGGGGGTCGAGGATACGCAGTATTTT
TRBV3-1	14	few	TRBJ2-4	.	CASSPGGERNIQYF	TGTGCCAGCAGCCCGGGGGGCGAAAGAAACATTCAGTACTTC
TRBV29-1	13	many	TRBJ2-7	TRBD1	CSVSTGSSYEQYF	TGCAGCGTCTCGACAGGGAGCTCCTACGAGCAGTACTTC